What follows describes a single TCR beta chain. These data come from a study of cytomegalovirus exposure and HLA in healthy donors. The CDR3 is 14 amino acids. The germline V gene has CDR1 MNHNY and CDR2 SVGAGI (reference sequence). V was trimmed by 6 bases and J by 0 bases, leaving 10 bases between them. Vbeta (60) and Jbeta (13) primers were used in the PCR. Using immunoSEQ multiplex PCR, the repertoire was profiled, and TCRdb retains in-frame clones only, with some absent. This table has approximately 86,000 clones, about three quarters appearing once. The specimen sequenced was PBMCs. The chain is built from TRBV6-6 and TRBJ2-3; weak D call: TRBD2 (5 bases). The clonotype originates from a man in his fifties or sixties in good health and CMV-seronegative. CDR3 DNA: TGTGCCAGCAGCGGCGGGTCTAGCACAGATACGCAGTATTTT. Its protein product is CASSGGSSTDTQYF.